A single sample is the source of the 29 T cell receptor beta chains below, sequenced in a study of blood T cell repertoires in COVID-19. The method was immunoSEQ multiplex PCR; TCRdb's version includes in-frame clones alone and lacks a portion of them. The sample includes tens of thousands of clones, over 60% of them seen just once. The sequencing sample was made of peripheral blood. These receptors originate from a man aged 25 to 40 with COVID-19, enrolled during active disease.

The chain uses TRBV6-2 or TRBV6-3 and TRBJ2-1, with D hard to call. Per the germline V gene, CDR1 is MNHEY and CDR2 is SVGEGT. V was cut by 2 bases and J by 11 bases, with 16 bases left in between. The CDR3 covers 14 residues. This CDR3 is CASSYPVGGGQQFF. As DNA, the CDR3 is TGTGCCAGCAGTTACCCGGTCGGTGGTGGGCAGCAGTTCTTC.

This chain uses TRBV6-5 with TRBJ1-1, with D possibly TRBD1 on 5 matching bases. CDR3 size: 15 residues. CDR1 MNHEY and CDR2 SVGAGI come from the germline V gene. The germline V and J ends were trimmed by 5 bases and 2 bases, with 15 bases remaining between them. The CDR3 here is CASSLQRDFNTEAFF. CDR3 in DNA: TGTGCCAGCAGTCTCCAACGGGACTTTAACACTGAAGCTTTCTTT.

The CDR3 spells CASRLSSCAGQGERRRTYEQYF. CDR3 DNA: TGTGCAAGTCGCTTATCGAGCTGTGCCGGACAGGGTGAGAGGAGACGGACCTACGAGCAGTACTTC. This sequence joins TRBV12-2 and TRBJ2-7; TRBD1 is taken as the D call from the table, unchecked against the DNA. TRBV12-2 is given as a pseudogene. This CDR3 has 22 amino acids.

This chain joins TRBV28 and TRBJ1-2; 7 bases are shared with TRBD1. Germline lookup yields CDR1 MDHEN and CDR2 SYDVKM. This CDR3 spans 15 amino acids. Losses at the gene ends were 2 bases for V and 8 bases for J; bases not matched to a gene: 11. CDR3 residues: CASSLEGRQGGGYTF. The CDR3 DNA follows: TGTGCCAGCAGTTTAGAGGGGAGACAGGGTGGGGGCTACACCTTC.

The chain uses TRBV9 and TRBJ2-5; unclear D gene. Germline values: CDR1 SGDLS, CDR2 YYNGEE. The CDR3 sequence is 15 residues long. The germline V and J ends were trimmed by 0 bases and 5 bases, with 14 bases remaining between them. This CDR3 reads CASSVGLEVRETQYF. The CDR3 bases are TGTGCCAGCAGCGTAGGTTTAGAGGTTCGGGAGACCCAGTACTTC.

V and J are TRBV6-2 or TRBV6-3 and TRBJ2-6; D call uncertain. The CDR3 spans 15 residues. Germline V lookup: CDR1 MNHEY, CDR2 SVGEGT. V lost 2 bases and J 1 base, leaving 6 bases between the germline ends. The CDR3 nucleotides are TGTGCCAGCAGTTACGTCCTTTCTGGGGCCAACGTCCTGACTTTC. Protein product: CASSYVLSGANVLTF.

The J gene is TRBJ2-2, the V gene TRBV6-4; 10 bases align to TRBD1. Germline CDR1 and CDR2: MRHNA and SNTAGT. The V segment lost 6 bases and the J segment 5 bases; nucleotides outside the gene matches: 9. The CDR3 extends over 16 amino acids. CDR3 DNA: TGTGCCAGCAGGGGAGGGGACAGGGGCCGTACCGGGGAGCTGTTTTTT. This translates into CASRGGDRGRTGELFF.

The chain uses TRBV4-3 and TRBJ1-5, with D unresolved. The CDR3 sequence is 16 residues long. The germline V gene encodes CDR1 LGHNA and CDR2 YSLEER. The ends were cut back, 2 bases at V and 7 bases at J, with 18 bases in the middle. CDR3: CASSQNLRGGYQPQHF. The CDR3 region has the DNA TGCGCCAGCAGCCAAAATCTTCGGGGAGGGTACCAGCCCCAGCATTTT.

This clone was picked up a small number of times. The genes are TRBV4-1 and TRBJ2-7; 12 bases are shared with TRBD2. The V segment lost 4 bases and the J segment 4 bases; nucleotides outside the gene matches: 5. The germline V gene encodes CDR1 MGHRA and CDR2 YSYEKL. The CDR3 spans 15 residues. The CDR3 loop is CASSRSSGRAYEQYF. CDR3 coding DNA: TGCGCCAGCAGCCGGTCTAGCGGGAGGGCTTACGAGCAGTACTTC.

This clone was seen a few times. The chain is built from TRBV9 and TRBJ1-3, with no clear D. Trimming removed 4 bases at V and 4 bases at J, with 15 bases between. The CDR3 extends over 15 amino acids. CDR1 and CDR2 from the germline V gene are SGDLS and YYNGEE. CDR3 nucleotides: TGTGCCAGCAGCTCCTTGGTAACGGGAGGAAACACCATATATTTT. Translating gives CASSSLVTGGNTIYF.

A few counts support this clone. Other DNA sequences within the sample encode an identical CDR3. V usage is TRBV11-3 and J usage is TRBJ1-1; no clear D. Per germline, CDR1 SGHNT and CDR2 YENEEA. The ends were cut back, 3 bases at V and 3 bases at J, with 8 bases in the middle. The CDR3 has 13 amino acids. CDR3 loop: CASSLFGDTEAFF. The CDR3 DNA is TGTGCCAGCAGCTTGTTCGGGGACACTGAAGCTTTCTTT.

CDR3 amino acids: CASSYRGTWGFYTF. The CDR3 nucleotides read TGTGCCAGCAGTTACAGGGGAACATGGGGATTCTACACCTTC. V usage is TRBV7-2 and J usage is TRBJ1-2; 7 positions agree with TRBD1. This CDR3 comprises 14 residues. Unmatched junction bases numbered 14, after V lost 6 bases and J lost 10 bases. CDR1 and CDR2 (germline): SGHTA, FQGNSA.

A few counts support this clone. This chain connects TRBV29-1 to TRBJ2-7; TRBD1 matches 9 bases. The germline V gene has CDR1 SQVTM and CDR2 ANQGSEA. The CDR3 is 13 amino acids. V was clipped by 3 bases and J by 2 bases; unmatched bases: 2. CDR3 nucleotides: TGCAGCGTTGATACAGGGGGCACCTACGAGCAGTACTTC. Protein: CSVDTGGTYEQYF.

The J gene is TRBJ2-7, the V gene TRBV24-1; 9 positions agree with TRBD1. Trimming took 5 bases from V and 4 from J; bases not matched to a gene: 11. The CDR3 sequence is 16 residues long. From germline, CDR1 is KGHDR and CDR2 SFDVKD. The DNA of the CDR3 is TGTGCCACCAGTGCCGTTTCCGGGACAGGGAAGTACGAGCAGTACTTC. This translates into CATSAVSGTGKYEQYF.

This clone occurred once. V is TRBV28 and J is TRBJ2-3; D uncertain. V dropped 5 bases and J dropped 1 base, with 13 bases sitting between them. Germline CDR1 MDHEN, CDR2 SYDVKM. This CDR3 is 15 amino acids long. The CDR3 loop reads CASSLSFQGTDTQYF. The DNA for the CDR3 is TGTGCCAGCAGTCTCAGTTTTCAAGGCACAGATACGCAGTATTTT. Together with reference TRBV28 and TRBJ2-3, the CDR3 gives the full variable domain: DVKVTQSSRYLVKRTGEKVFLECVQDMDHENMFWYRQDPGLGLRLIYFSYDVKMKEKGDIPEGYSVSREKKERFSLILESASTNQTSMYLCASSLSFQGTDTQYFGPGTRLTVL.

The chain is built from TRBV30 and TRBJ2-2; tentative D call: TRBD1 (6 bases). Deletions cut 1 base from V and 6 bases from J, with 6 bases between. CDR3 length: 12 amino acids. Looked up from germline, CDR1 is GTSNPN and CDR2 is SVGIG (reference sequence). The CDR3 protein is CAWSGTAGELFF. The CDR3 coding sequence is TGTGCCTGGAGTGGGACAGCCGGGGAGCTGTTTTTT.

The chain links TRBV30 to TRBJ2-7, with TRBD1 matching 10 bases. The CDR3 length is 14 residues. V trimming: 0 bases; J trimming: 3 bases; junction bases outside the gene matches: 2. Germline CDR1 GTSNPN, CDR2 SVGIG (reference sequence). CDR3 region: CAWSVRTGGYEQYF. The CDR3 nucleotides read TGTGCCTGGAGTGTACGGACAGGGGGCTACGAGCAGTACTTC.

This chain links TRBV6-5 with TRBJ2-2, with 7 positions matching TRBD2. Trimming removed 5 bases from V and 8 bases from J; junction bases left unmatched: 8. Germline CDR1 MNHEY, CDR2 SVGAGI. The CDR3 has 14 residues. As DNA, the CDR3 is TGTGCCAGCAGTCCCCGACTAGCCACAGGGGAGCTGTTTTTT. Its translation is CASSPRLATGELFF.

The gene calls are TRBV19 and TRBJ2-7; 10 positions match TRBD2. Trimming removed 5 bases from V and 5 bases from J; junction bases left unmatched: 12. The CDR3 totals 16 residues. Germline lookup yields CDR1 LNHDA and CDR2 SQIVND (reference sequence). CDR3 nucleotides: TGTGCCAGTAGTGTAATAGCTAGCGGGAGAGTACACGAGCAGTACTTC. Its protein is CASSVIASGRVHEQYF.

The chain combines TRBV6-5 with TRBJ2-2; tentative D call: TRBD1 (5 bases). Germline values: CDR1 MNHEY, CDR2 SVGAGI. The germline V and J ends were trimmed by 0 bases and 4 bases, with 12 bases remaining between them. The CDR3 is 16 residues long. This CDR3 is CASSYSAFQGTGELFF. The CDR3 DNA is TGTGCCAGCAGTTACTCGGCTTTTCAGGGCACCGGGGAGCTGTTTTTT.

The V and J genes are TRBV7-2 and TRBJ2-7, with 11 bases that match TRBD1. Germline V gene data show CDR1 as SGHTA and CDR2 as FQGNSA. Germline trimming cut 4 bases from V and 4 bases from J; bases unmatched to any gene: 9. The CDR3 consists of 16 residues. In DNA, the CDR3 is TGTGCCAGCAGCTCGATGGGACAGGGGGGAGTGTACGAGCAGTACTTC. As protein: CASSSMGQGGVYEQYF.

J is TRBJ1-5 and V is TRBV10-2, with TRBD1 matching over 7 bases. Germline V lookup: CDR1 WSHSY, CDR2 SAAADI. This CDR3 is built from 14 residues. With V trimmed by 5 bases and J by 2 bases, 3 bases remained unmatched. The CDR3 sequence: CASSLGQGNQPQHF. The CDR3 bases are TGCGCCAGCAGTCTAGGACAGGGCAATCAGCCCCAGCATTTT.

The chain links TRBV6-1 to TRBJ2-1, with a tentative D call TRBD2 (5 bases). CDR3 length: 16 amino acids. CDR1 is MNHNS and CDR2 is SASEGT in the germline V gene. V gave up 1 base and J gave up 3 bases, with 13 bases separating them. CDR3 coding DNA: TGTGCCAGCAGTGAAGATGCAGGACGGGGCTACAATGAGCAGTTCTTC. This gives the protein CASSEDAGRGYNEQFF.

This chain links TRBV18 with TRBJ2-1; 7 positions agree with TRBD1. The CDR3 totals 12 residues. The ends lost 6 bases at V and 15 bases at J; junction bases unmatched: 11. Germline CDR1 KGHSH, CDR2 LQKENI. CDR3 DNA: TGTGCCAGCTCTCTAGATCCGGGACAGACGTTCTTC. As protein: CASSLDPGQTFF.

The chain joins TRBV7-2 to TRBJ2-3, with D possibly being TRBD1 (6 bases). The V gene lost 5 bases and the J gene lost 4 bases, with 13 bases spanning the gap. Germline CDR1 SGHTA, CDR2 FQGNSA. The CDR3 sequence is 14 residues long. The CDR3 sequence: CASSTGAGADTQYF. Here the CDR3 DNA reads TGTGCCAGCAGCACCGGGGCAGGGGCAGATACGCAGTATTTT.

Only a few counts were recorded for this clone. V usage is TRBV7-6 and J usage is TRBJ2-2; D is unresolved. Trimming removed 3 bases from V and 1 base from J, with 9 bases in between. Germline V gene sequence: CDR1 SGHVS, CDR2 FNYEAQ. The CDR3 extends over 15 amino acids. CDR3 in amino acids: CASSLSPENTGELFF. As DNA, the CDR3 is TGTGCCAGCAGCTTGTCCCCAGAGAACACCGGGGAGCTGTTTTTT.

This chain joins TRBV29-1 and TRBJ2-6; 7 bases map to TRBD1. After removal of 5 bases from V and 3 bases from J, the junction contained 7 bases not matched to a gene. The CDR3 spans 15 residues. Germline V gene lookup returns CDR1 SQVTM and CDR2 ANQGSEA. The DNA of the CDR3 is TGCAGCGTTTTTAACAGGGGAGATGGGGCCAACGTCCTGACTTTC. It translates to CSVFNRGDGANVLTF. Variable domain in full (rest from reference TRBV29-1 and TRBJ2-6): SAVISQKPSRDICQRGTSLTIQCQVDSQVTMMFWYRQQPGQSLTLIATANQGSEATYESGFVIDKFPISRPNLTFSTLTVSNMSPEDSSIYLCSVFNRGDGANVLTFGAGSRLTVL.

A single count supports this clone. The V and J genes are TRBV3-1 (or the pseudogene TRBV3-2) and TRBJ2-1, with 10 bases identical to TRBD1. The CDR3 runs 15 residues. The germline V gene has CDR1 LGHDT and CDR2 YNNKEL (reference sequence). The V and J ends lost 1 base and 6 bases, in that order; junction bases with no gene match: 3. The CDR3 region has the DNA TGTGCCAGCAGCCAAGGGACAGGGGGGATCAATGAGCAGTTCTTC. Translation: CASSQGTGGINEQFF.

The chain is built from TRBV10-1 and TRBJ2-3, with a tentative D call TRBD1 (5 bases). Trimming took off 5 bases at V and 2 bases at J, with 8 bases between the two ends. The CDR3 is made up of 13 amino acids. From germline, CDR1 is WNHNN and CDR2 SYGVQD (reference sequence). The CDR3 is CASSKGFTDTQYF. The DNA for the CDR3 is TGCGCCAGCAGTAAGGGGTTCACAGATACGCAGTATTTT.